Listed here are 16 T cell receptor beta chains from one sample, sequenced in a study of patients and donors after allogeneic stem cell transplantation. TCRdb ran MiXCR on the RT-PCR reads and lists one entry per CDR3 protein. The data hold 70,000 to 100,000 distinct CDR3 sequences, with roughly 4.9% observed a single time. The sample consisted of blood, either unsorted or a sorted T cell fraction (not recorded which). All receptors come from a human donor who was either an allogeneic HSCT recipient or a stem cell or donor lymphocyte infusion donor (not recorded which). It is not recorded whose cells these are; they may come from a transplant donor.

The V gene is TRBV27, the J gene TRBJ1-2; D gene ambiguous. This CDR3 contains 14 residues. V lost 7 bases and J lost 0, with 12 bases in between. CDR1 MNHEY and CDR2 SMNVEV come from the germline V gene (reference sequence). The CDR3 DNA is TGTGCCAGCAAGGGCAGCACCGCTAACTATGGCTACACCTTC. The encoded protein is CASKGSTANYGYTF.

The table lists this clonotype with many counts. The chain is built from TRBV5-1 and TRBJ1-1; 10 bases line up with TRBD1. CDR1 is SGHRS, CDR2 YFSETQ, per germline. The J segment lost 5 bases and the V segment lost 4 bases, leaving 5 bases of the junction unmatched. This CDR3 contains 14 residues. The DNA of the CDR3 is TGCGCCAGCAGCCCAGGACAGGGGGGAACTGAAGCTTTCTTT. Its translation: CASSPGQGGTEAFF.

The sample holds many counts of this clonotype. The genes are TRBV7-9 and TRBJ2-5; TRBD1 is a possible D gene (6 bases). Germline assignment: CDR1 SEHNR and CDR2 FQNEAQ (reference sequence). Trimming shortened V by 0 bases and J by 5 bases, and 13 bases separated the two germline ends. This CDR3 has 15 residues. The CDR3 DNA reads TGTGCCAGCAGCTTAGCCGGGACATATGTCGAGACCCAGTACTTC. It translates to CASSLAGTYVETQYF.

In its sample, this clonotype was seen many times. The rearrangement uses TRBV29-1 and TRBJ1-1; D remains ambiguous. The germline CDR1 and CDR2 sequences are SQVTM and ANQGSEA. The CDR3 consists of 14 residues. Trimming shortened V by 5 bases and J by 1 base, and 14 bases separated the two germline ends. The CDR3 reads CSVSPRTSNTEAFF. In DNA form, the CDR3 reads TGCAGCGTTTCCCCTAGGACTTCGAACACTGAAGCTTTCTTT.

This clonotype was seen more than once but under ten times. The chain employs TRBV28 and TRBJ1-5; D gene ambiguous. Trimming pared 10 bases from V and 1 base from J, leaving 8 bases between. The germline V gene has CDR1 MDHEN and CDR2 SYDVKM. CDR3 size: 12 residues. The CDR3 region is CATKQSNQPQHF. CDR3 in DNA: TGTGCCACCAAACAAAGCAATCAGCCCCAGCATTTT.

By proportion, this clonotype is medium-sized (0.01 to 0.1%). The chain recombines TRBV7-9 with TRBJ2-1; 10 bases are a match to TRBD2. Germline trimming cut 4 bases from V and 4 bases from J; bases unmatched to any gene: 10. CDR1 is SEHNR, CDR2 FQNEAQ, per germline (reference sequence). The CDR3 sequence is 17 residues long. The CDR3 here is CASSSPQAGGPYNEQFF. The CDR3 DNA reads TGTGCCAGCAGCTCGCCCCAAGCGGGAGGGCCTTACAATGAGCAGTTCTTC.

This clonotype is labeled medium-sized. The genes are TRBV4-1 and TRBJ1-6, with 9 bases identical to TRBD1. The germline gives CDR1 MGHRA, CDR2 YSYEKL. Trimming cost V 4 bases and J 8 bases; bases outside gene matches: 6. There are 15 residues in the CDR3. In nucleotides, the CDR3 is TGCGCCAGCAGCCCCGGGACAGGGAACGATTCACCCCTCCACTTT. Translating gives CASSPGTGNDSPLHF.

This clonotype was seen repeatedly, ten times or more. The CDR3 is CSAPDRGYGYTF. The CDR3 region has the DNA TGCAGTGCTCCCGACAGGGGGTATGGCTACACCTTC. J is TRBJ1-2 and V is TRBV20-1; 9 positions match TRBD1. In germline, CDR1 is DFQATT, CDR2 SNEGSKA (reference sequence). The CDR3 is 12 residues long. The ends lost 5 bases at V and 5 bases at J; junction bases unmatched: 3.

J is TRBJ2-3 and V is TRBV5-4; tentative D call: TRBD2 (5 bases). The germline CDR1 and CDR2 sequences are SGHNT and YYREEE (reference sequence). With 2 bases removed from V and 3 bases from J, the gap between germline ends came to 13 bases. CDR3 length: 15 amino acids. The CDR3 is CASSFKASMTDTQYF. CDR3 bases: TGTGCCAGCAGCTTTAAAGCTAGCATGACAGATACGCAGTATTTT.

The chain uses TRBV20-1 and TRBJ2-3; 11 bases match TRBD1. The CDR3 extends over 15 amino acids. V shed 1 base and J 4 bases; nucleotides not matched to a gene: 4. Germline V gives CDR1 DFQATT, CDR2 SNEGSKA (reference sequence). The CDR3 coding sequence is TGCAGTGCTAGAGGACCGGGACAGGGGGCAGATACGCAGTATTTT. Encoded protein: CSARGPGQGADTQYF.

This clonotype was picked up many times. The chain couples TRBV29-1 to TRBJ2-1, with TRBD1 matching over 7 bases. The trim removed 6 bases at V and 6 bases at J, leaving 5 bases unmatched. The V gene's germline CDR1 is SQVTM and CDR2 ANQGSEA. The CDR3 runs to 12 residues. The CDR3 bases are TGCAGCGTGAGACAGGGTTCCAATGAGCAGTTCTTC. It yields the protein CSVRQGSNEQFF.

In this sample, this clonotype turned up many times. The CDR3 DNA is TGCAGTGCTAGAGAGCACCCTCCTCCTTATCAGTATTTT. Translating gives CSAREHPPPYQYF. The chain carries TRBV20-1 and TRBJ2-3; D gene unclear. V lost 0 bases and J lost 12, with 16 bases in between. Germline-derived CDR1 and CDR2 are DFQATT and SNEGSKA (reference sequence). This CDR3 has 13 residues.

The chain is built from TRBV9 and TRBJ1-3; D is unclear. V lost 0 bases, J lost 2 bases, and 18 bases lay in between. The CDR3 length is 18 residues. Germline lookup yields CDR1 SGDLS and CDR2 YYNGEE. The CDR3 DNA follows: TGTGCCAGCAGCGTAGATCCCCCGCACGAAACTACTGGAAACACCATATATTTT. Its translation is CASSVDPPHETTGNTIYF.

The rearrangement uses TRBV10-3 and TRBJ1-3; TRBD1 matches at 7 bases. The length of the CDR3 is 15 residues. V lost 2 bases and J lost 1; bases outside the gene matches: 2. Germline loops: CDR1 ENHRY, CDR2 SYGVKD. The CDR3: CAISETGQSGNTIYF. For the CDR3, the DNA is TGTGCCATCAGTGAGACGGGACAGTCTGGAAACACCATATATTTT.

By frequency in the sample, this clonotype is medium-sized. This rearrangement joins TRBV20-1 to TRBJ2-1, with 7 bases aligning to TRBD2. This CDR3 is 14 amino acids long. The trim removed 3 bases at V and 4 bases at J, leaving 6 bases unmatched. Germline V lookup: CDR1 DFQATT, CDR2 SNEGSKA (reference sequence). The CDR3 DNA follows: TGCAGTGCTAGGTTTACCGGGAGGTACAATGAGCAGTTCTTC. It specifies CSARFTGRYNEQFF.

This clonotype turned up a few times. The CDR3 reads CALTGFTMNTEAFF. Written as DNA, the CDR3 is TGTGCCTTGACGGGCTTCACCATGAACACTGAAGCTTTCTTT. The rearrangement joins TRBV30 to TRBJ1-1; the D is unclear. Germline CDR1 and CDR2: GTSNPN and SVGIG (reference sequence). The CDR3 spans 14 residues. Between the trimmed V and J ends, which lost 7 bases and 0 bases, there was a span of 15 bases.